This passage covers 10 T cell receptor beta chains from one sample sequenced in a study of low-dose radiotherapy and immunotherapy resistance in tumors. This sample's time point: after trial treatment. Treatment: LDRT plus nivolumab, ipilimumab, low-dose cyclophosphamide and aspirin (RACIN trial). cDNA synthesis used a TRAV/TRBV-specific primer set for both chains. It was with a constant-region primer and a V-primer adapter that TCRs were amplified over roughly 18 PCR cycles. TCRdb reanalysed the reads using MiXCR and keeps one entry per CDR3 protein. The table shows about 58,000 distinct CDR3 sequences, with less than 30% occurring only once. The specimen comprised PBMCs, sampled after low-dose radiotherapy plus immunotherapy. The receptors come from a male donor with prostate cancer.

This clonotype was observed many times. The gene calls are TRBV20-1 and TRBJ2-3, with D possibly matching TRBD1 (6 bases). V lost 2 bases to trimming and J lost 2 bases, with 11 bases between them. CDR3 size: 14 residues. The germline V gene has CDR1 DFQATT and CDR2 SNEGSKA (reference sequence). The CDR3 is CSARLGANTDTQYF. The CDR3 nucleotides are TGCAGTGCTAGATTGGGGGCGAACACAGATACGCAGTATTTT.

This clonotype was recorded many times. The chain combines TRBV6-2 or TRBV6-3 with TRBJ1-1; 7 nucleotides match TRBD1. The CDR3 runs to 13 residues. The trim removed 8 bases at V and 4 bases at J, leaving 7 bases unmatched. The germline V gene encodes CDR1 MNHEY and CDR2 SVGEGT. The CDR3 region is CASSRQGGTEAFF. The CDR3 nucleotides read TGTGCCAGCTCAAGACAGGGTGGCACTGAAGCTTTCTTT.

Ten or more counts support this clonotype. The chain recombines TRBV5-1 with TRBJ2-7, with 12 positions matching TRBD1. Losses at the gene ends were 5 bases for V and 4 bases for J; bases not matched to a gene: 7. Per the germline V gene, CDR1 is SGHRS and CDR2 is YFSETQ. This CDR3 is 15 amino acids long. The CDR3 nucleotides are TGCGCCAGCAGAGCCGGGACAGGGGGCAAGTACGAGCAGTACTTC. Its protein is CASRAGTGGKYEQYF. Filled out from reference TRBV5-1 and TRBJ2-7, the complete variable domain reads KAGVTQTPRYLIKTRGQQVTLSCSPISGHRSVSWYQQTPGQGLQFLFEYFSETQRNKGNFPGRFSGRQFSNSRSEMNVSTLELGDSALYLCASRAGTGGKYEQYFGPGTRLTVT.

About this clonotype itself: A much bigger clone sits one base away, suggesting this may be a read error. The chain employs TRBV7-7 and TRBJ2-1, with 7 bases aligning to TRBD2. The germline V gene encodes CDR1 SSHAT and CDR2 FNYEAQ (reference sequence). The CDR3 sequence is 16 residues long. The CDR3 region is CANSSLPGLSYNEQFF. The DNA for the CDR3 is TGTGCCAACAGCTCGCTCCCGGGACTATCTTACAATGAGCAGTTCTTC.

This clonotype was observed at least ten times. The rearrangement links TRBV30 to TRBJ1-2; TRBD1 is a possible D gene (5 bases). Deletions cut 5 bases from V and 8 bases from J, with 9 bases between. This CDR3 spans 10 amino acids. Germline V gives CDR1 GTSNPN, CDR2 SVGIG (reference sequence). Here the CDR3 reads CAWDRGGYTF. Written as DNA, the CDR3 is TGTGCCTGGGACAGAGGCGGCTACACCTTC.

This clonotype was recorded at least ten times. V is TRBV14 and J is TRBJ1-2; D is perhaps TRBD1 (5 bases). V was pared by 0 bases and J by 3 bases, with 11 bases between. The CDR3 extends over 15 amino acids. In germline, CDR1 is SGHDN, CDR2 FVKESK. CDR3 coding DNA: TGTGCCAGCAGCCAAGACCGTTCAGGGTACTATGGCTACACCTTC. Residues: CASSQDRSGYYGYTF.

The chain joins TRBV27 to TRBJ2-7; 7 positions agree with TRBD1. Losses at the gene ends were 8 bases for V and 2 bases for J; bases not matched to a gene: 9. The germline gives CDR1 MNHEY, CDR2 SMNVEV (reference sequence). The CDR3 spans 14 residues. The CDR3 protein is CASGRPGQPYEQYF. The CDR3 region has the DNA TGTGCCAGCGGTCGTCCGGGACAGCCCTACGAGCAGTACTTC.

In its sample, this clonotype was seen many times. The chain recombines TRBV6-2 or TRBV6-3 with TRBJ2-5, with no clear D. Germline loops: CDR1 MNHEY, CDR2 SVGEGT. Trimming pared 0 bases from V and 1 base from J, leaving 15 bases between. The CDR3 loop spans 17 amino acids. For the CDR3, the DNA is TGTGCCAGCAGTTACTCCGGAATAGCCGGCGCCCAAGAGACCCAGTACTTC. Residues: CASSYSGIAGAQETQYF.

The rearrangement links TRBV9 to TRBJ2-3; 8 positions match TRBD1. The CDR3 contains 16 residues. Per the germline V gene, CDR1 is SGDLS and CDR2 is YYNGEE. V lost 4 bases and J lost 1; bases outside the gene matches: 8. The CDR3 nucleotides read TGTGCCAGCAGCCGCGCCGGGACAGGAGGCACAGATACGCAGTATTTT. Its translation is CASSRAGTGGTDTQYF.

This clonotype was counted many times. The rearrangement links TRBV29-1 to TRBJ1-2; maybe TRBD1 (6 bases). Trimming took off 0 bases at V and 3 bases at J, with 8 bases between the two ends. Germline CDR1 SQVTM, CDR2 ANQGSEA. This CDR3 is built from 13 residues. This CDR3 reads CSVEDRGYYGYTF. CDR3 nucleotides: TGCAGCGTTGAAGACAGGGGATACTATGGCTACACCTTC. Looking up the rest from reference TRBV29-1 and TRBJ1-2 gives the full variable domain: SAVISQKPSRDICQRGTSLTIQCQVDSQVTMMFWYRQQPGQSLTLIATANQGSEATYESGFVIDKFPISRPNLTFSTLTVSNMSPEDSSIYLCSVEDRGYYGYTFGSGTRLTVV.